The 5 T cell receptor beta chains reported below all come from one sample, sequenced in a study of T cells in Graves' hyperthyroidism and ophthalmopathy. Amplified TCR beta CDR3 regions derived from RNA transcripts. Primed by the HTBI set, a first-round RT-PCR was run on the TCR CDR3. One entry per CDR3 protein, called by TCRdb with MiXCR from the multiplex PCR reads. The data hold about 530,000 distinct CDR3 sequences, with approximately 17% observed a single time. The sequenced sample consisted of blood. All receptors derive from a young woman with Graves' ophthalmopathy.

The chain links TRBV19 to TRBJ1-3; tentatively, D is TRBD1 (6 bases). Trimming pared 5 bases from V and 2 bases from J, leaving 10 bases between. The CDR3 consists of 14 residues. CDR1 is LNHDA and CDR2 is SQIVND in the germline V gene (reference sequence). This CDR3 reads CASSYDRTGNTIYF. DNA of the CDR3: TGTGCCAGTAGTTACGACAGGACTGGAAACACCATATATTTT.

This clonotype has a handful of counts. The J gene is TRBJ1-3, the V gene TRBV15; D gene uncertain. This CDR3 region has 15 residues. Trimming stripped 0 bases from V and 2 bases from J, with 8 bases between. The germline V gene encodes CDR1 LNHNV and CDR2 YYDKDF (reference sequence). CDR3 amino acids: CATSRDGGTGNTIYF. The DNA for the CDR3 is TGTGCCACCAGCAGAGATGGAGGGACTGGAAACACCATATATTTT.

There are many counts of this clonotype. The CDR3 sequence is CSARDMDRGFNYGYTF. The CDR3 DNA reads TGCAGTGCTAGAGATATGGACAGGGGTTTCAACTATGGCTACACCTTC. The gene calls are TRBV20-1 and TRBJ1-2; the match to TRBD1 covers 9 bases. Germline CDR1 reads DFQATT; CDR2 reads SNEGSKA (reference sequence). CDR3 length equals 16 residues. The V segment lost 0 bases and the J segment 2 bases; nucleotides outside the gene matches: 7.

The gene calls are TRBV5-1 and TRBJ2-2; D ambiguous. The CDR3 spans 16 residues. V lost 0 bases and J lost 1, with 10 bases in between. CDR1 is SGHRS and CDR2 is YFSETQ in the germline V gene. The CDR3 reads CASSLGHELNTGELFF. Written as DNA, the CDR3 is TGCGCCAGCAGCTTGGGACACGAATTGAACACCGGGGAGCTGTTTTTT.

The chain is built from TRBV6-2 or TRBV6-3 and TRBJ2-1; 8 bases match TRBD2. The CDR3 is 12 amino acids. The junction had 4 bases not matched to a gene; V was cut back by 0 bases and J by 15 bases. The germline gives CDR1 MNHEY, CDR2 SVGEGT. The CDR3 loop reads CASSYSRGGLFF. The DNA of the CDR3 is TGTGCCAGCAGTTACTCCCGGGGGGGCCTGTTCTTC.